These 30 T cell receptor beta chains were sequenced from one sample in a study. TCRdb used MiXCR to reprocess the RT-PCR reads, holding one entry per CDR3 protein. Of more than 550,000 distinct CDR3 sequences listed, approximately 15% are singletons. The source material was memory CD4+ T cells from blood. Receptor source: a female donor in good health, serving as a healthy control.

The chain carries TRBV12-3 or TRBV12-4 and TRBJ1-2; the match to TRBD1 covers 9 bases. The CDR3 covers 14 residues. J gave up 8 bases and V 5 bases, and 9 bases lay outside the gene matches. The CDR3 DNA sequence: TGTGCCAGCAGTCCTGGACAGGGGTTTGGCGGCTACACCTTC. Protein product: CASSPGQGFGGYTF.

The chain links TRBV6-1 to TRBJ2-7, with 9 nucleotides matching TRBD2. There are 14 residues in the CDR3. Per the germline V gene, CDR1 is MNHNS and CDR2 is SASEGT. V lost 6 bases, J lost 5 bases, and 8 bases stayed unmatched. DNA for the CDR3: TGTGCCAGCAGATTAGCGGGAGACCCCAACGAGCAGTACTTC. Translated, it gives CASRLAGDPNEQYF.

In its sample, this clonotype was seen a few times. The chain recombines TRBV10-3 with TRBJ1-4, with 7 bases fitting TRBD1. Germline CDR1 reads ENHRY; CDR2 reads SYGVKD. V shed 5 bases and J 7 bases; nucleotides not matched to a gene: 4. This CDR3 has 13 amino acids. The CDR3 bases are TGTGCCATCAGTCGAGGGGACAGTGAAAAACTGTTTTTT. Amino acids: CAISRGDSEKLFF.

This clonotype was found a few times. This sequence joins TRBV12-3 or TRBV12-4 and TRBJ2-2; D remains ambiguous. Trimming pared 3 bases from V and 2 bases from J, leaving 7 bases between. The CDR3 is 14 amino acids. In nucleotides, the CDR3 is TGTGCCAGCAGTTTCGGGTTAAACACCGGGGAGCTGTTTTTT. This codes for CASSFGLNTGELFF.

This clonotype was detected ten times or more. The rearrangement joins TRBV7-2 to TRBJ2-7; no clear D. V lost 5 bases, J lost 0 bases, and 5 bases lay in between. Per the germline V gene, CDR1 is SGHTA and CDR2 is FQGNSA. The CDR3 covers 12 residues. Written as DNA, the CDR3 is TGTGCCAGCAGCGTCCGCTCCTACGAGCAGTACTTC. Protein: CASSVRSYEQYF.

The V gene is TRBV2, the J gene TRBJ1-5; D remains unclear. CDR3 length equals 16 residues. Germline V gene sequence: CDR1 SNHLY, CDR2 FYNNEI. The V and J ends lost 5 bases and 0 bases respectively, with 14 bases between them. CDR3 in amino acids: CASSHTRSFSNQPQHF. The CDR3 DNA reads TGTGCCAGCAGTCACACCCGTTCCTTTAGCAATCAGCCCCAGCATTTT.

This clonotype was observed a few times. The gene calls are TRBV9 and TRBJ1-1; the D is unclear. Germline V gene lookup returns CDR1 SGDLS and CDR2 YYNGEE. The germline V and J ends were trimmed by 4 bases and 2 bases, with 18 bases remaining between them. This CDR3 spans 16 amino acids. CDR3 sequence: CASSPSTGVLNTEAFF. CDR3 sequence (DNA): TGTGCCAGCAGCCCGTCGACCGGAGTCCTAAACACTGAAGCTTTCTTT.

This chain connects TRBV20-1 to TRBJ1-3; D is undetermined. Germline values: CDR1 DFQATT, CDR2 SNEGSKA (reference sequence). Trimming took 2 bases from V and 0 from J, leaving 5 bases between them. There are 13 residues in the CDR3. This CDR3 reads CSARHHSGNTIYF. CDR3 DNA sequence: TGCAGTGCTAGACACCACTCTGGAAACACCATATATTTT.

The table lists this clonotype with many counts. The gene calls are TRBV20-1 and TRBJ2-7, with a tentative D call TRBD2 (6 bases). Germline loops: CDR1 DFQATT, CDR2 SNEGSKA (reference sequence). CDR3 size: 13 residues. V lost 7 bases to trimming and J lost 3 bases, with 16 bases between them. The CDR3 coding sequence is TGCAGTGTTAAAACGGGACTCCGCTACGAGCAGTACTTC. This translates into CSVKTGLRYEQYF.

This clonotype was seen a handful of times. The chain links TRBV5-1 to TRBJ2-2; D gene unclear. The CDR3 has 14 amino acids. Germline V gives CDR1 SGHRS, CDR2 YFSETQ. The V gene lost 3 bases and the J gene lost 2 bases, with 8 bases spanning the gap. The CDR3 reads CASSWGLNTGELFF. CDR3 nucleotides: TGCGCCAGCAGCTGGGGATTAAACACCGGGGAGCTGTTTTTT.

DNA of the CDR3: TGCAGCCAGACGGCGTCGGACAGCGGAAGAGCCTTGGGAGAGCAGTACTTC. It is translated as CSQTASDSGRALGEQYF. The gene calls are TRBV20-1 and TRBJ2-7; TRBD1 is a possible D gene (6 bases). Per germline, CDR1 DFQATT and CDR2 SNEGSKA (reference sequence). The CDR3 runs 17 residues.

This clonotype turned up a few times. The gene calls are TRBV20-1 and TRBJ2-7, with TRBD2 identical over 9 bases. Trimming took 0 bases from V and 6 from J; bases not matched to a gene: 12. The CDR3 loop spans 16 amino acids. Per germline, CDR1 DFQATT and CDR2 SNEGSKA (reference sequence). The CDR3 region is CSARDHLAGESGEQYF. The CDR3, as DNA: TGCAGTGCTAGAGATCATTTAGCGGGAGAGTCCGGCGAGCAGTACTTC.

This clonotype occurred many times. The rearrangement joins TRBV12-3 or TRBV12-4 to TRBJ1-1; unclear D gene. The CDR3 spans 11 residues. Trimming left V 6 bases short and J 8 bases short, with 10 bases between. This chain's CDR3 is CASRLAPEAFF. As DNA, the CDR3 is TGTGCCAGCAGACTCGCTCCGGAAGCTTTCTTT.

This clonotype was detected once. The genes are TRBV14 and TRBJ2-7; 8 bases agree with TRBD2. The CDR3 spans 15 residues. Germline CDR1 reads SGHDN; CDR2 reads FVKESK. The V and J ends lost 5 bases and 3 bases, in that order; junction bases with no gene match: 9. The DNA for the CDR3 is TGTGCCAGCAGCATACAAGCGGGAGCGGGCTACGAGCAGTACTTC. Protein sequence: CASSIQAGAGYEQYF.

This clonotype was counted many times. The chain links TRBV29-1 to TRBJ2-3; 10 positions agree with TRBD2. With 4 bases clipped from V and 0 bases from J, the junction kept 10 bases outside the gene matches. Germline V gives CDR1 SQVTM, CDR2 ANQGSEA. CDR3 length: 17 amino acids. The CDR3 nucleotides read TGCAGCGTTGGAGGGCTAGCGGGGGTACCTAGCACAGATACGCAGTATTTT. Protein sequence: CSVGGLAGVPSTDTQYF.

This clonotype was seen more than once but under ten times. This sequence joins TRBV12-3 or TRBV12-4 and TRBJ2-3, with a tentative D call TRBD2 (6 bases). V lost 5 bases, J lost 0 bases, and 15 bases lay in between. The CDR3 has 16 amino acids. The CDR3 coding sequence is TGTGCCAGCAGTCCAACGGGACTGGCAAGCACAGATACGCAGTATTTT. It is translated as CASSPTGLASTDTQYF.

This clonotype has just a few counts. V and J are TRBV6-6 and TRBJ2-1; 8 bases line up with TRBD1. This CDR3 is 18 amino acids long. Losses at the gene ends were 0 bases for V and 1 base for J; bases not matched to a gene: 8. The germline V gene has CDR1 MNHNY and CDR2 SVGAGI (reference sequence). CDR3 loop: CASSYSSINRGSYNEQFF. CDR3 coding DNA: TGTGCCAGCAGTTACTCGAGTATTAACAGGGGGTCCTACAATGAGCAGTTCTTC.

This clonotype has just a few counts. V usage is TRBV28 and J usage is TRBJ2-5; no clear D. The CDR3 covers 11 residues. Trimming took off 5 bases at V and 7 bases at J, with 8 bases between the two ends. CDR1 is MDHEN and CDR2 is SYDVKM in the germline V gene. Written as DNA, the CDR3 is TGTGCCAGCAGTCCAGAAAGGACCCAGTACTTC. Its protein is CASSPERTQYF.

This chain links TRBV15 with TRBJ2-1, with 11 bases aligning to TRBD2. The CDR3 has 16 amino acids. In germline, CDR1 is LNHNV, CDR2 YYDKDF (reference sequence). The V and J ends lost 5 bases and 9 bases, in that order; junction bases with no gene match: 12. CDR3 in DNA: TGTGCCACCAGCGGGAAGTTAGCGGGGGGGCCGGGTGAGCAGTTCTTC. It yields the protein CATSGKLAGGPGEQFF.

This clonotype has more than one count but fewer than ten. The gene calls are TRBV5-1 and TRBJ2-5; 9 bases map to TRBD1. After removal of 1 base from V and 5 bases from J, the junction contained 6 bases not matched to a gene. Per the germline V gene, CDR1 is SGHRS and CDR2 is YFSETQ. This CDR3 is 15 amino acids long. CDR3 sequence reads: CASSLSQGAPETQYF. The CDR3 coding sequence is TGCGCCAGCAGCTTGTCACAGGGGGCACCGGAGACCCAGTACTTC.

This clonotype was seen many times. The chain recombines TRBV29-1 with TRBJ2-3, with 9 bases that match TRBD2. This CDR3 is built from 14 residues. J lost 4 bases, V lost 0 bases, and 2 bases had no gene match. Germline loops: CDR1 SQVTM, CDR2 ANQGSEA. CDR3 region: CSVEDRGRADTQYF. The DNA for the CDR3 is TGCAGCGTTGAAGATCGCGGGAGGGCAGATACGCAGTATTTT.

This clonotype was seen more than once but under ten times. This chain links TRBV5-1 with TRBJ1-5; 7 positions agree with TRBD1. CDR1 and CDR2 from the germline V gene are SGHRS and YFSETQ. V was pared by 4 bases and J by 0 bases, with 1 base of the junction left unmatched. The CDR3 sequence is 14 residues long. Here the CDR3 reads CASSEGASNQPQHF. The DNA for the CDR3 is TGCGCCAGCAGCGAGGGGGCTAGCAATCAGCCCCAGCATTTT.

The chain employs TRBV5-1 and TRBJ2-5, with 10 nucleotides matching TRBD2. There are 16 residues in the CDR3. Germline V gives CDR1 SGHRS, CDR2 YFSETQ. Trimming removed 0 bases from V and 4 bases from J; junction bases left unmatched: 6. CDR3 sequence: CASSLAAIAGGETQYF. The CDR3 coding sequence is TGCGCCAGCAGCTTGGCCGCGATAGCGGGGGGAGAGACCCAGTACTTC.

V usage is TRBV20-1 and J usage is TRBJ1-5, with D unresolved. CDR3 length: 19 residues. The germline CDR1 and CDR2 sequences are DFQATT and SNEGSKA (reference sequence). The ends were cut back, 0 bases at V and 1 base at J, with 22 bases in the middle. In nucleotides, the CDR3 is TGCAGTGCTAGAGACCAGGACCCCAGGAAGCCTACAAGCAATCAGCCCCAGCATTTT. Amino acid sequence: CSARDQDPRKPTSNQPQHF.

V and J are TRBV28 and TRBJ1-2, with no clear D. CDR3 length: 13 residues. V was shortened by 1 base and J by 12 bases, with 15 bases between the two germline ends. CDR1 MDHEN and CDR2 SYDVKM come from the germline V gene. The CDR3 reads CASSLFGYSGNTF. The CDR3 DNA reads TGTGCCAGCAGTTTATTCGGATACTCTGGAAACACCTTC.

The chain employs TRBV20-1 and TRBJ2-5; a weak D match, TRBD2 (5 bases). Germline V CDR1 and CDR2: DFQATT, SNEGSKA (reference sequence). The CDR3 totals 14 residues. This chain's CDR3 is CSPANLALQETQYF. The CDR3, as DNA: TGCAGCCCCGCTAATCTAGCACTCCAAGAGACCCAGTACTTC.

This clonotype was seen more than once but under ten times. The V and J genes are TRBV15 and TRBJ2-2; TRBD2 matches 9 bases. The J segment lost 7 bases and the V segment lost 8 bases, leaving 8 bases of the junction unmatched. The CDR3 covers 14 residues. Germline V gene sequence: CDR1 LNHNV, CDR2 YYDKDF (reference sequence). The DNA for the CDR3 is TGTGCCACCCGGCGGGGGGGAGCGGACGGGGAGCTGTTTTTT. This translates into CATRRGGADGELFF.

The chain has TRBV25-1 and TRBJ1-5; TRBD1 aligns across 10 bases. The CDR3 contains 15 residues. Germline CDR1 reads MGHDK; CDR2 reads SYGVNS. The J segment lost 9 bases and the V segment lost 4 bases, leaving 9 bases of the junction unmatched. The CDR3 coding sequence is TGTGCCAGCAGTGGGGACAGGGGAAGGTCGTCGCCCCAGCATTTT. This sequence encodes CASSGDRGRSSPQHF.

In its sample, this clonotype was seen once. The genes are TRBV11-2 and TRBJ2-6; D is unresolved. Trimming shortened V by 1 base and J by 7 bases, and 8 bases separated the two germline ends. The CDR3 contains 14 residues. CDR1 is SGHAT and CDR2 is FQNNGV in the germline V gene. This CDR3 reads CASSLGPTANVLTF. The CDR3 nucleotides read TGTGCCAGCAGCTTAGGTCCAACAGCCAACGTCCTGACTTTC. The full variable domain, completed using reference TRBV11-2 and TRBJ2-6, is EAGVAQSPRYKIIEKRQSVAFWCNPISGHATLYWYQQILGQGPKLLIQFQNNGVVDDSQLPKDRFSAERLKGVDSTLKIQPAKLEDSAVYLCASSLGPTANVLTFGAGSRLTVL.

The chain carries TRBV20-1 and TRBJ2-3; 8 nucleotides line up with TRBD2. The trim removed 6 bases at V and 0 bases at J, leaving 11 bases unmatched. Germline CDR1 DFQATT, CDR2 SNEGSKA (reference sequence). The CDR3 length is 16 residues. As DNA, the CDR3 is TGCAGTGCCCGTCCACTAGCGGCGACTAGCACAGATACGCAGTATTTT. This gives the protein CSARPLAATSTDTQYF.